The next 26 T cell receptor beta chains were all read from a single sample in a study of T cell responses to AZD1222 COVID-19 vaccine. Libraries were prepared by immunoSEQ multiplex PCR; TCRdb keeps only in-frame clonotypes and omits some of them. The data contain about 140,000 clones, 92% of them seen just once; the ten biggest clones take up around 1.7%. The material sequenced was peripheral blood, taken on day 0 of AZD1222 vaccination. The receptors stem from an adult in good health.

The J gene is TRBJ2-7, the V gene TRBV28; 9 bases align to TRBD1. This CDR3 contains 20 residues. With V trimmed by 3 bases and J by 0 bases, 18 bases remained unmatched. Germline V lookup: CDR1 MDHEN, CDR2 SYDVKM. CDR3 amino acids: CASSFHTPGTGRPFSYEQYF. The DNA of the CDR3 is TGTGCCAGCAGTTTCCACACTCCCGGGACAGGGAGGCCCTTCTCCTACGAGCAGTACTTC. Filled out from reference TRBV28 and TRBJ2-7, the complete variable domain reads DVKVTQSSRYLVKRTGEKVFLECVQDMDHENMFWYRQDPGLGLRLIYFSYDVKMKEKGDIPEGYSVSREKKERFSLILESASTNQTSMYLCASSFHTPGTGRPFSYEQYFGPGTRLTVT.

This clone was recorded once. A much more abundant neighbour one base away suggests this may be a read error. The chain combines TRBV7-9 with TRBJ1-5; D remains ambiguous. The V end lost 5 bases, the J end lost 5 bases, and 7 bases lay between the germline ends. CDR1 and CDR2 from the germline V gene are SEHNR and FQNEAQ (reference sequence). The length of the CDR3 is 12 residues. The CDR3 DNA follows: TGTGCCAGCAGCCGCGGGGATCAGCCCCAGCATTTT. Protein product: CASSRGDQPQHF.

This chain links TRBV4-1 with TRBJ2-2, with TRBD2 identical over 9 bases. V was pared by 2 bases and J by 7 bases, with 5 bases of the junction left unmatched. Germline V gene lookup returns CDR1 MGHRA and CDR2 YSYEKL. The CDR3 has 15 residues. The CDR3 DNA reads as TGCGCCAGCAGCCAACCTAGCGGGAAAGACGGGGAGCTGTTTTTT. It codes for CASSQPSGKDGELFF.

The chain recombines TRBV4-1 with TRBJ1-2; D call uncertain. Germline V lookup: CDR1 MGHRA, CDR2 YSYEKL. Trimming removed 4 bases from V and 4 bases from J, with 13 bases in between. CDR3 length equals 14 residues. The CDR3 coding sequence is TGCGCCAGCAGCCTCGGGGAAGTCGTCTATGGCTACACCTTC. Translating it yields CASSLGEVVYGYTF.

V gene TRBV29-1 combines with J gene TRBJ2-7, with D possibly matching TRBD2 (5 bases). V was clipped by 4 bases and J by 3 bases, with 10 bases between them. Germline assignment: CDR1 SQVTM and CDR2 ANQGSEA. This CDR3 is built from 12 residues. The CDR3 DNA is TGCAGCGTTGGGCCCGGGGACTACGAGCAGTACTTC. Translation gives CSVGPGDYEQYF.

J is TRBJ2-2 and V is TRBV10-1, with 7 bases identical to TRBD1. CDR3 size: 14 residues. After removal of 4 bases from V and 3 bases from J, the junction contained 2 bases not matched to a gene. In germline, CDR1 is WNHNN, CDR2 SYGVQD (reference sequence). CDR3 loop: CASSVTGDTGELFF. The CDR3 DNA is TGCGCCAGCAGTGTAACAGGGGACACCGGGGAGCTGTTTTTT.

The chain combines TRBV7-3 with TRBJ1-5; unclear D gene. Trimming left V 5 bases short and J 2 bases short, with 10 bases between. The CDR3 has 14 amino acids. Germline V lookup: CDR1 SGHTA, CDR2 FQGTGA. This chain's CDR3 is CASSPFRGNQPQHF. In DNA, the CDR3 is TGTGCCAGCAGCCCCTTCCGGGGCAATCAGCCCCAGCATTTT.

The chain uses TRBV14 and TRBJ2-1; D gene ambiguous. The V gene lost 1 base and the J gene lost 0 bases, with 13 bases spanning the gap. The CDR3 extends over 17 amino acids. Per germline, CDR1 SGHDN and CDR2 FVKESK. This CDR3 is CASSQVSPVSSYNEQFF. In DNA form, the CDR3 reads TGTGCCAGCAGCCAAGTCAGTCCGGTGAGCTCCTACAATGAGCAGTTCTTC.

The chain links TRBV12-3 or TRBV12-4 to TRBJ1-2; 7 nucleotides align to TRBD1. This CDR3 region has 13 residues. V was pared by 5 bases and J by 4 bases, with 4 bases of the junction left unmatched. CDR3 amino acids: CASSAGQSYGYTF. The CDR3 DNA reads as TGTGCCAGCAGTGCGGGACAGAGCTATGGCTACACCTTC.

The chain combines TRBV5-6 with TRBJ1-5; the match to TRBD1 covers 7 bases. The CDR3 has 15 residues. Germline V gives CDR1 SGHDT, CDR2 YYEEEE. The J segment lost 2 bases and the V segment lost 1 base, leaving 3 bases of the junction unmatched. The CDR3 reads CASSLFDRGNQPQHF. CDR3 DNA sequence: TGTGCCAGCAGCTTGTTCGACAGGGGCAATCAGCCCCAGCATTTT.

V and J are TRBV12-3 or TRBV12-4 and TRBJ2-1, with D possibly being TRBD1 (6 bases). The CDR3 has 12 amino acids. V lost 5 bases to trimming and J lost 8 bases, with 10 bases between them. CDR3 in DNA: TGTGCCAGCAGTATCAGGGGTTATGAGCAGTTCTTC. Translated: CASSIRGYEQFF.

The chain carries TRBV18 and TRBJ2-1; the match to TRBD1 covers 12 bases. V lost 2 bases to trimming and J lost 8 bases; unmatched junction nucleotides: 1. Germline V gene sequence: CDR1 KGHSH, CDR2 LQKENI. CDR3 size: 14 residues. The CDR3 reads CASSPGTGGDEQFF. DNA of the CDR3: TGTGCCAGCTCACCAGGGACAGGGGGCGATGAGCAGTTCTTC.

This chain links TRBV15 with TRBJ2-1; TRBD2 matches 7 bases. V dropped 1 base and J dropped 2; count of bases not matched to a gene: 2. The V gene's germline CDR1 is LNHNV and CDR2 YYDKDF (reference sequence). This CDR3 is built from 15 residues. The CDR3 bases are TGTGCCACCAGCAGAGGGCTAGCGGCCTACAATGAGCAGTTCTTC. It translates to CATSRGLAAYNEQFF.

A word on this clone: An end of the junction differs from the germline gene, which may be a read error. J is TRBJ2-2 and V is TRBV11-2, with D possibly matching TRBD2 (5 bases). CDR3 length: 17 residues. CDR1 is SGHAT and CDR2 is FQNNGV in the germline V gene. CDR3 nucleotides: TGTGCCAGCAGCTTTTATCCCGGGTCCGGGAACGCCGGGGAGCTGTTTTTT. Protein product: CASSFYPGSGNAGELFF.

Comment on this clone: This specimen includes other DNA sequences encoding the same CDR3. The chain combines TRBV5-1 with TRBJ2-7; 13 bases fit TRBD2. CDR3 length equals 14 residues. V lost 4 bases and J lost 4; bases outside the gene matches: 2. Germline V gene data show CDR1 as SGHRS and CDR2 as YFSETQ. The CDR3 spells CASSRTSGSYEQYF. The CDR3 nucleotides are TGCGCCAGCAGCCGGACTAGCGGGAGTTACGAGCAGTACTTC.

This rearrangement joins TRBV11-3 to TRBJ2-5; D possibly corresponds to TRBD1 (5 bases). Germline values: CDR1 SGHNT, CDR2 YENEEA. V was cut by 5 bases and J by 1 base, with 8 bases left in between. This CDR3 region has 13 residues. Here the CDR3 DNA reads TGTGCCAGCAGCAAGGGGTTCCAAGAGACCCAGTACTTC. Its translation: CASSKGFQETQYF. Variable domain in full (rest from reference TRBV11-3 and TRBJ2-5): EAGVVQSPRYKIIEKKQPVAFWCNPISGHNTLYWYLQNLGQGPELLIRYENEEAVDDSQLPKDRFSAERLKGVDSTLKIQPAELGDSAVYLCASSKGFQETQYFGPGTRLLVL.

V and J are TRBV18 and TRBJ2-5, with TRBD1 identical over 8 bases. The germline gives CDR1 KGHSH, CDR2 LQKENI. V was pared by 3 bases and J by 4 bases, with 4 bases of the junction left unmatched. The CDR3 sequence is 14 residues long. CDR3 nucleotide sequence: TGTGCCAGCTCACCGTCGACAGGGGTAGAGACCCAGTACTTC. This codes for CASSPSTGVETQYF.

The chain is built from TRBV7-8 and TRBJ2-7; 8 positions match TRBD1. This CDR3 has 16 residues. V was pared by 5 bases and J by 4 bases, with 13 bases of the junction left unmatched. Looked up from germline, CDR1 is SGHVS and CDR2 is FQNEAQ. The CDR3 loop is CASSTASGRGHYEQYF. CDR3 DNA sequence: TGTGCCAGCAGCACCGCCTCGGGCAGGGGGCATTACGAGCAGTACTTC.

Written as DNA, the CDR3 is TGTGCCAGCAGTTGGAACAGCGATTTTGAGCAGTTCTTC. This gives the protein CASSWNSDFEQFF. The chain couples TRBV27 to TRBJ2-1; D remains ambiguous. The germline gives CDR1 MNHEY, CDR2 SMNVEV (reference sequence). Between the trimmed V and J ends, which lost 4 bases and 9 bases, there was a span of 13 bases. CDR3 length: 13 residues.

The CDR3 DNA reads TGTGCCAGCAGAGAGATGAACACTGAAGCTTTCTTT. Its protein is CASREMNTEAFF. The J gene is TRBJ1-1, the V gene TRBV28, with D unresolved. CDR3 size: 12 residues. V gave up 6 bases and J gave up 0 bases, with 5 bases separating them. Germline V gene lookup returns CDR1 MDHEN and CDR2 SYDVKM.

The table lists this clone with a few counts. V usage is TRBV11-2 and J usage is TRBJ2-3, with 11 positions matching TRBD2. Germline lookup yields CDR1 SGHAT and CDR2 FQNNGV. Trimming removed 5 bases from V and 0 bases from J; junction bases left unmatched: 7. This CDR3 comprises 17 residues. In DNA, the CDR3 is TGTGCCAGCAGCCCTTCTCTAGCGGGGGGTAGCACAGATACGCAGTATTTT. This codes for CASSPSLAGGSTDTQYF.

The V and J genes are TRBV27 and TRBJ1-5; D perhaps matches TRBD1 (6 bases). CDR3 length: 13 amino acids. Trimming left V 4 bases short and J 2 bases short, with 6 bases between. CDR1 and CDR2 (germline): MNHEY, SMNVEV (reference sequence). The chain's CDR3 is CASSWTGNQPQHF. The CDR3 bases are TGTGCCAGCAGTTGGACAGGCAATCAGCCCCAGCATTTT.

The J gene is TRBJ2-7, the V gene TRBV19, with D unresolved. The V end was cut by 3 bases, the J end by 7 bases, with 16 bases between. CDR3 length equals 14 residues. The V gene's germline CDR1 is LNHDA and CDR2 SQIVND (reference sequence). CDR3: CASSIGSRLGEQYF. The DNA for the CDR3 is TGTGCCAGTAGTATTGGATCCCGGCTAGGAGAGCAGTACTTC.

In this sample, this clone turned up once. The chain links TRBV9 to TRBJ1-2; D may be TRBD1 (5 bases). V was pared by 4 bases and J by 4 bases, with 17 bases between. This CDR3 region has 15 residues. Germline V gene lookup returns CDR1 SGDLS and CDR2 YYNGEE. The CDR3 region is CASSPPLPGVYGYTF. The CDR3 DNA is TGTGCCAGCAGCCCCCCCTTGCCGGGGGTCTATGGCTACACCTTC.

V is TRBV2 and J is TRBJ1-2; 10 nucleotides align to TRBD1. CDR1 is SNHLY, CDR2 FYNNEI, per germline. The V gene end was trimmed by 5 bases and the J gene end by 8 bases; junction bases not matched to a gene: 8. The CDR3 contains 14 residues. The CDR3 is CASSPRQGALGYTF. The CDR3 DNA is TGTGCCAGCAGTCCGAGACAGGGGGCTTTGGGCTACACCTTC.

This sequence joins TRBV13 and TRBJ2-3; TRBD1 is a possible D gene (6 bases). The V end was cut by 5 bases, the J end by 9 bases, with 9 bases between. This CDR3 has 11 amino acids. Germline V gene data show CDR1 as PRHDT and CDR2 as FYEKMQ (reference sequence). The CDR3 loop is CASSLRGTQYF. The CDR3 region has the DNA TGTGCCAGCAGCCTCAGGGGCACGCAGTATTTT. The full variable domain, with the rest looked up from reference TRBV13 and TRBJ2-3, is AAGVIQSPRHLIKEKRETATLKCYPIPRHDTVYWYQQGPGQDPQFLISFYEKMQSDKGSIPDRFSAQQFSDYHSELNMSSLELGDSALYFCASSLRGTQYFGPGTRLTVL.